The 28 T cell receptor beta chains listed next were all sequenced from one sample in a study of T cell clonotyping in hematopoietic cell transplantation. The time point denotes: recipient sample about 28 days before transplant, after cytoreduction. Some clones are missing from TCRdb's copy, which holds only in-frame ones; the method was immunoSEQ multiplex PCR. The sample lists approximately 44,000 clones, 85% occurring once. Sequenced here: peripheral blood mononuclear cells, sampled before stem cell transplant. The receptors were sampled from a man aged 60 to 75 with acute myeloid leukemia. Some clones in this sample may be carry-over from other donors' samples.

This clone was seen a single time. The V gene is TRBV5-6, the J gene TRBJ1-2; no clear D gene. Between the trimmed V and J ends, which lost 0 bases and 2 bases, there was a span of 5 bases. Germline V gives CDR1 SGHDT, CDR2 YYEEEE. The CDR3 is 13 residues long. As DNA, the CDR3 is TGTGCCAGCAGCTTGGACAGAAACTATGGCTACACCTTC. This codes for CASSLDRNYGYTF.

CDR3 amino acids: CASSPLGLAVYNEQFF. The CDR3 coding sequence is TGCGCCAGCAGCCCATTGGGACTAGCGGTCTACAATGAGCAGTTCTTC. The chain employs TRBV4-1 and TRBJ2-1; 11 bases agree with TRBD2. The germline gives CDR1 MGHRA, CDR2 YSYEKL. The V and J ends lost 4 bases and 3 bases, in that order; junction bases with no gene match: 5. The CDR3 sequence is 16 residues long.

CDR3 nucleotides: TGTGCCAGCAGCCTCCAGGGGGCTGGCACTGAAGCTTTCTTT. Translating gives CASSLQGAGTEAFF. The V and J genes are TRBV5-6 and TRBJ1-1; TRBD1 aligns across 8 bases. The CDR3 is 14 amino acids. V shed 4 bases, J shed 4 bases, and the junction held 6 bases outside the gene matches. CDR1 and CDR2 (germline): SGHDT, YYEEEE.

This rearrangement joins TRBV11-2 to TRBJ1-5; perhaps TRBD1 as D (5 bases). V shed 1 base and J shed 0 bases, with 7 bases lying between them. Germline lookup yields CDR1 SGHAT and CDR2 FQNNGV. The CDR3 is made up of 15 amino acids. CDR3 region: CASSLGGYSNQPQHF. CDR3 DNA: TGTGCCAGCAGCTTAGGGGGGTATAGCAATCAGCCCCAGCATTTT. The whole variable domain, filled in from reference TRBV11-2 and TRBJ1-5, reads EAGVAQSPRYKIIEKRQSVAFWCNPISGHATLYWYQQILGQGPKLLIQFQNNGVVDDSQLPKDRFSAERLKGVDSTLKIQPAKLEDSAVYLCASSLGGYSNQPQHFGDGTRLSIL.

This chain links TRBV6-1 with TRBJ1-6; D unresolved. The CDR3 length is 14 residues. The V gene lost 6 bases and the J gene lost 17 bases, with 23 bases spanning the gap. CDR1 and CDR2 (germline): MNHNS, SASEGT. The CDR3 here is CASREDQGLPHVHF. CDR3 DNA sequence: TGTGCCAGCAGGGAGGACCAAGGGTTGCCTCACGTCCACTTT.

The chain joins TRBV6-1 to TRBJ2-7, with a possible D match to TRBD2 (6 bases). Deletions cut 6 bases from V and 5 bases from J, with 11 bases between. CDR3 length: 12 amino acids. Germline values: CDR1 MNHNS, CDR2 SASEGT. CDR3 region: CASSRGSNEQYF. The CDR3 nucleotides are TGTGCCAGCAGCCGGGGGAGCAACGAGCAGTACTTC.

The chain couples TRBV29-1 to TRBJ1-1; 7 nucleotides align to TRBD1. The CDR3 contains 13 residues. The germline V gene encodes CDR1 SQVTM and CDR2 ANQGSEA. With 7 bases clipped from V and 11 bases from J, the junction kept 16 bases outside the gene matches. The CDR3 reads CSGTYSRDSLAFF. CDR3 bases: TGCAGCGGTACTTATTCCCGGGACAGTCTCGCTTTCTTT.

In this sample, this clone turned up once. The chain joins TRBV4-3 to TRBJ2-5; 10 bases are shared with TRBD1. CDR1 and CDR2 from the germline V gene are LGHNA and YSLEER. V was pared by 1 base and J by 4 bases, with 6 bases of the junction left unmatched. CDR3 length: 16 amino acids. The CDR3 sequence: CASSQVGQGGTETQYF. DNA for the CDR3: TGCGCCAGCAGCCAAGTAGGACAGGGGGGTACAGAGACCCAGTACTTC.

The rearrangement joins TRBV6-1 to TRBJ1-2; 10 bases fit TRBD1. Per germline, CDR1 MNHNS and CDR2 SASEGT. The CDR3 length is 14 residues. V shed 6 bases, J shed 4 bases, and the junction held 5 bases outside the gene matches. CDR3 coding DNA: TGTGCCAGCAGACCTGACAGGGGGCTCTATGGCTACACCTTC. This gives the protein CASRPDRGLYGYTF.

The chain is built from TRBV6-1 and TRBJ2-1; D gene ambiguous. The CDR3 covers 13 residues. Germline CDR1 MNHNS, CDR2 SASEGT. The V gene lost 6 bases and the J gene lost 12 bases, with 18 bases spanning the gap. The DNA of the CDR3 is TGTGCCAGCAGCTACCGGACCGCCTCGGGGCAGTTCTTC. This translates into CASSYRTASGQFF.

This chain connects TRBV29-1 to TRBJ2-6; 7 nucleotides line up with TRBD2. Looked up from germline, CDR1 is SQVTM and CDR2 is ANQGSEA. V lost 3 bases and J lost 0; bases outside the gene matches: 2. This CDR3 spans 15 amino acids. The CDR3 region has the DNA TGCAGCGTTGACGGGGGGATCTCTGGGGCCAACGTCCTGACTTTC. It codes for CSVDGGISGANVLTF.

The chain carries TRBV6-1 and TRBJ1-6; TRBD1 aligns across 7 bases. V dropped 2 bases and J dropped 10; count of bases not matched to a gene: 8. The CDR3 sequence is 15 residues long. CDR1 is MNHNS and CDR2 is SASEGT in the germline V gene. The CDR3 region has the DNA TGTGCCAGCAGTGAATCCGGGACAGAGGAATCACCCCTCCACTTT. Encoded protein: CASSESGTEESPLHF.

This chain uses TRBV15 with TRBJ2-6; possibly TRBD2 for D (6 bases). The CDR3 has 15 amino acids. The V and J ends lost 1 base and 2 bases respectively, with 6 bases between them. From germline, CDR1 is LNHNV and CDR2 YYDKDF (reference sequence). DNA of the CDR3: TGTGCCACCAGCAGAGGGGGGGCTGGGGCCAACGTCCTGACTTTC. Translation gives CATSRGGAGANVLTF.

This chain connects TRBV28 to TRBJ1-1; D call uncertain. The V end was cut by 6 bases, the J end by 0 bases, with 14 bases between. The CDR3 consists of 15 residues. In germline, CDR1 is MDHEN, CDR2 SYDVKM. This CDR3 reads CASRFPNQLNTEAFF. CDR3 in DNA: TGTGCCAGCAGATTTCCGAATCAACTGAACACTGAAGCTTTCTTT.

The chain is built from TRBV4-1 and TRBJ2-5; 10 bases agree with TRBD2. This CDR3 region has 17 residues. The V gene's germline CDR1 is MGHRA and CDR2 YSYEKL. Trimming removed 5 bases from V and 5 bases from J; junction bases left unmatched: 14. CDR3 bases: TGCGCCAGCAGCGAACCTTTCGAAGCGGGGGGGCTCGAGACCCAGTACTTC. Translated: CASSEPFEAGGLETQYF.

This clone has just one count. CDR3 DNA: TGCAGCGTTGCCCCGGGACAGCAAGAGACCCAGTACTTC. It is translated as CSVAPGQQETQYF. The chain recombines TRBV29-1 with TRBJ2-5; 7 bases agree with TRBD1. The CDR3 runs to 13 residues. V was pared by 4 bases and J by 2 bases, with 4 bases of the junction left unmatched. Per germline, CDR1 SQVTM and CDR2 ANQGSEA.

The chain employs TRBV10-3 and TRBJ1-1; D not certain. The V end lost 2 bases, the J end lost 1 base, and 8 bases lay between the germline ends. Per germline, CDR1 ENHRY and CDR2 SYGVKD. The CDR3 consists of 14 residues. The CDR3, as DNA: TGTGCCATCAGTGAGAAGGCCCAGAACACTGAAGCTTTCTTT. Translation gives CAISEKAQNTEAFF.

The rearrangement joins TRBV19 to TRBJ1-2; 7 nucleotides line up with TRBD1. CDR3 size: 17 residues. CDR1 and CDR2 (germline): LNHDA, SQIVND (reference sequence). V lost 1 base, J lost 3 bases, and 11 bases stayed unmatched. The CDR3 loop is CASSIGGSGTAYYGYTF. CDR3 coding DNA: TGTGCCAGTAGTATAGGTGGGTCCGGGACAGCGTACTATGGCTACACCTTC.

The V call is TRBV28, the J call TRBJ2-1; no clear D gene. The ends were cut back, 7 bases at V and 4 bases at J, with 17 bases in the middle. In germline, CDR1 is MDHEN, CDR2 SYDVKM. There are 15 residues in the CDR3. CDR3 DNA: TGTGCCAGCAACGAGACACCTAGAAAATACAATGAGCAGTTCTTC. This gives the protein CASNETPRKYNEQFF.

The table lists this clone with a count of one. The chain couples TRBV19 to TRBJ1-6; possible D gene TRBD1, 6 bases. V shed 5 bases and J shed 9 bases, with 17 bases lying between them. Germline CDR1 and CDR2: LNHDA and SQIVND (reference sequence). This CDR3 contains 15 residues. CDR3 sequence reads: CASSPKGGESSPLHF. CDR3 in DNA: TGTGCCAGTAGTCCCAAGGGGGGAGAGAGTTCACCCCTCCACTTT.

J is TRBJ2-5 and V is TRBV5-1, with 14 bases that match TRBD2. With 5 bases clipped from V and 5 bases from J, the junction kept 17 bases outside the gene matches. CDR1 and CDR2 from the germline V gene are SGHRS and YFSETQ. CDR3 length: 19 amino acids. CDR3 sequence reads: CASRKGTSGGAHRSETQYF. The CDR3 DNA reads TGCGCCAGCAGAAAAGGGACTAGCGGGGGCGCCCACCGTTCGGAGACCCAGTACTTC.

This rearrangement joins TRBV30 to TRBJ1-6; 7 bases are a match to TRBD1. With V trimmed by 3 bases and J by 7 bases, 18 bases remained unmatched. This CDR3 has 18 residues. Germline CDR1 and CDR2: GTSNPN and SVGIG (reference sequence). CDR3 sequence reads: CAWRKQGTSGPGNSPLHF. The CDR3 nucleotides are TGTGCCTGGAGAAAACAGGGGACCTCCGGGCCGGGGAATTCACCCCTCCACTTT.

This chain connects TRBV4-3 to TRBJ2-2; 8 nucleotides match TRBD1. The CDR3 length is 16 residues. V dropped 3 bases and J dropped 2; count of bases not matched to a gene: 5. Germline V CDR1 and CDR2: LGHNA, YSLEER. In DNA, the CDR3 is TGCGCCAGCAGCCATTCGGACAGGGATAACACCGGGGAGCTGTTTTTT. It translates to CASSHSDRDNTGELFF.

This chain connects TRBV4-1 to TRBJ2-2, with D unclear. CDR1 and CDR2 from the germline V gene are MGHRA and YSYEKL. Between the trimmed V and J ends, which lost 8 bases and 8 bases, there was a span of 9 bases. The CDR3 consists of 11 residues. The DNA for the CDR3 is TGCGCCAGCCGATTGGGGGGGGAGCTGTTTTTT. Protein sequence: CASRLGGELFF.

The chain uses TRBV7-6 and TRBJ1-1; D unresolved. The CDR3 has 14 amino acids. Trimming left V 6 bases short and J 1 base short, with 12 bases between. From germline, CDR1 is SGHVS and CDR2 FNYEAQ. The CDR3 coding sequence is TGTGCCAGCAGTTCTCCGAACCCGAACACTGAAGCTTTCTTT. Its translation: CASSSPNPNTEAFF.

V and J are TRBV6-6 and TRBJ1-2; no firm D call. The CDR3 has 16 residues. Germline CDR1 reads MNHNY; CDR2 reads SVGAGI (reference sequence). The ends were cut back, 2 bases at V and 0 bases at J, with 13 bases in the middle. CDR3 amino acids: CASSYGGKKTNYGYTF. In DNA form, the CDR3 reads TGTGCCAGCAGTTACGGAGGAAAGAAGACTAACTATGGCTACACCTTC.

This sequence joins TRBV5-1 and TRBJ2-3; D is undetermined. The V gene lost 1 base and the J gene lost 1 base, with 13 bases spanning the gap. The germline gives CDR1 SGHRS, CDR2 YFSETQ. This CDR3 is 16 amino acids long. CDR3 DNA: TGCGCCAGCAGCTTGATCAAAGCTAGTCGCACAGATACGCAGTATTTT. Its translation: CASSLIKASRTDTQYF.

The CDR3 DNA follows: TGTGCCAGCAGCTTATCCGGTTATAGCAATCAGCCCCAGCATTTT. It specifies CASSLSGYSNQPQHF. This chain connects TRBV7-6 to TRBJ1-5, with D unresolved. Germline assignment: CDR1 SGHVS and CDR2 FNYEAQ. The CDR3 extends over 15 amino acids. The V end was cut by 2 bases, the J end by 0 bases, with 8 bases between. The full variable domain, in which reference TRBV7-6 and TRBJ1-5 provide the parts outside the CDR3, is GAGVSQSPRYKVTKRGQDVALRCDPISGHVSLYWYRQALGQGPEFLTYFNYEAQQDKSGLPNDRFSAERPEGSISTLTIQRTEQRDSAMYRCASSLSGYSNQPQHFGDGTRLSIL.